In this sample, the clone carrying this T cell receptor beta chain turned up a few times. Its matching antigen is unknown. A read error may explain this, as a much larger clone is one base away. This record belongs to a study of breast tumors, draining lymph nodes, adjacent tissues. Study-wide findings and caveats: Tumor and nontumor repertoires were significantly more similar in luminal-like than in basal-like breast cancer. Findings are consistent with lymph node origin and intratumoral expansion of most tumor T cells. Tumors had less TCR diversity than lymph nodes, more than nontumor tissue. Data only fit, rather than demonstrated, lymph node origin of most tumor T cells.

TCRdb itself ran the multiplex PCR reads through MiXCR, one entry per CDR3 protein. In the table there are 150,000 or so distinct CDR3 sequences, roughly a third of which are singletons. Samples came from axillary lymph nodes draining the breast cancer. The germline CDR1 and CDR2 sequences are MNHEY and SVGAGI. This CDR3 is built from 14 residues. Sequencing was carried out using axillary lymph node tissue. The chain combines TRBV6-5 with TRBJ2-1; D possibly matches TRBD1 or TRBD2 (6 bases each). This clonotype was sampled from a female donor with breast cancer. Some clones in this sample may be carry-over from other donors' samples. The DNA of the CDR3 is TGTGCCAGCAGTTTTCGGAGGGGGTACAATGAGCAGTCCTTC. Translating gives CASSFRRGYNEQSF.